This T cell receptor (beta chain) came from a study of blood T cell repertoires in COVID-19. The method was immunoSEQ multiplex PCR; TCRdb's version includes in-frame clones alone and lacks a portion of them. Here the sample spans 50,000 to 65,000 clones, roughly 90% being singletons. CDR1 SGHTA and CDR2 FQGTGA come from the germline V gene. The CDR3 is 14 residues long. Trimming at V came to 8 bases and at J to 2 bases, leaving 9 bases not matched to a gene. Sequenced input: peripheral blood. The chain recombines TRBV7-3 with TRBJ2-7, with 7 nucleotides matching TRBD1. The sequence derives from an elderly woman with COVID-19, enrolled during active disease. CDR3 coding DNA: TGTGCCAGCGCCGAGAGGGGGCGCGCCTACGAGCAGTACTTC. Amino acids: CASAERGRAYEQYF.